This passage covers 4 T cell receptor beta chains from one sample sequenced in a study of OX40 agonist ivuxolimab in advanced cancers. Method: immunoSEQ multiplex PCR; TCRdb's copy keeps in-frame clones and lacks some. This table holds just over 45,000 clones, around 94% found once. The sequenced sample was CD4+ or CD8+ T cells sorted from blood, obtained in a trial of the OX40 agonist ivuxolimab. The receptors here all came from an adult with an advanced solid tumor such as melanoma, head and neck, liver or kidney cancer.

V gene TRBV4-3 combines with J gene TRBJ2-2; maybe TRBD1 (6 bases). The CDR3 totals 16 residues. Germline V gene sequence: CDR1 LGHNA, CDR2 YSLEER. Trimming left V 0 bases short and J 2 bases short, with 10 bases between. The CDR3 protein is CASSQERGFNTGELFF. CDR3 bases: TGCGCCAGCAGCCAAGAGAGGGGGTTTAACACCGGGGAGCTGTTTTTT.

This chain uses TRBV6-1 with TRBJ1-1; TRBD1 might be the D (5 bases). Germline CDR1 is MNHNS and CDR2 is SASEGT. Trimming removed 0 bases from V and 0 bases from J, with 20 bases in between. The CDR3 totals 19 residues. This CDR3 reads CASSEAHSKEGQMNTEAFF. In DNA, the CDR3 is TGTGCCAGCAGTGAAGCGCATAGCAAAGAGGGGCAGATGAACACTGAAGCTTTCTTT.

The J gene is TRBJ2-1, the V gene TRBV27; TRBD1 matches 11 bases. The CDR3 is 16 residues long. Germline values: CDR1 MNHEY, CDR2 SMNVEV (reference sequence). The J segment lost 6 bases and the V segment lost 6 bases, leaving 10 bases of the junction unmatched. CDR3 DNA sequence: TGTGCCAGCAGCCTCTCGGACAGGGGGCGCAGCAATGAGCAGTTCTTC. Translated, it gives CASSLSDRGRSNEQFF.

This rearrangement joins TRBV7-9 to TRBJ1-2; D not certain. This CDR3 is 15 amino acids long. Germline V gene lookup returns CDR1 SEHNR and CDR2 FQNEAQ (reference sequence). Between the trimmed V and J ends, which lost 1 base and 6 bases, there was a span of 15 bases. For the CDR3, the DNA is TGTGCCAGCAGCTTAGTGAGATCTGACCTCCATGGCTACACCTTC. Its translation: CASSLVRSDLHGYTF.